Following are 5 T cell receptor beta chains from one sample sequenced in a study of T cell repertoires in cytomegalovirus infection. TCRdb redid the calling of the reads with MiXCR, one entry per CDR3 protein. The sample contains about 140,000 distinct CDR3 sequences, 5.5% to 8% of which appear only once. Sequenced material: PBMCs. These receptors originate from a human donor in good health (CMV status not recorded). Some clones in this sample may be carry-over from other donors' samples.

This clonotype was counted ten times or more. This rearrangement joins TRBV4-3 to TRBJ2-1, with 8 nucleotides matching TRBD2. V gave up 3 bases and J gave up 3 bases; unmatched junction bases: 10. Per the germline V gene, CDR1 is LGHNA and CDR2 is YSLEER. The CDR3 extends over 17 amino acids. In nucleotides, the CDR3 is TGCGCCAGCAGCCAGGAAATAGCGGGGAGAGTCTACAATGAGCAGTTCTTC. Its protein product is CASSQEIAGRVYNEQFF.

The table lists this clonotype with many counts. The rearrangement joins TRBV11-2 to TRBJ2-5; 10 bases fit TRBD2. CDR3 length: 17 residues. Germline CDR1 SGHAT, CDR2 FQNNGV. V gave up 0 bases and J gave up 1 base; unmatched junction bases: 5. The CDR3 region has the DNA TGTGCCAGCAGCTTAGATGTACCTAGCGGGGGCCAAGAGACCCAGTACTTC. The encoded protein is CASSLDVPSGGQETQYF.

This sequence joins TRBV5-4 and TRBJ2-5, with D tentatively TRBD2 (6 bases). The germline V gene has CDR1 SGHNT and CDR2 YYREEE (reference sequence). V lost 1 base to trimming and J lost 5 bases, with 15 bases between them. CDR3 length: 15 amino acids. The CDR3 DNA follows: TGTGCCAGCAGCTTGCCGGGGAGGAGGACGGAGACCCAGTACTTC. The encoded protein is CASSLPGRRTETQYF.

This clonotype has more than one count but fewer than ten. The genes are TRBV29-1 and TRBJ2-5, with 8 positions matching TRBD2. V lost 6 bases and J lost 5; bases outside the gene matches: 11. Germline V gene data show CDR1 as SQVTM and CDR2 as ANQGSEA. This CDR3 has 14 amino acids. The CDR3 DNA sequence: TGCAGCGTCCCTGGACTAGCCGCATGGGAGACCCAGTACTTC. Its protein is CSVPGLAAWETQYF.

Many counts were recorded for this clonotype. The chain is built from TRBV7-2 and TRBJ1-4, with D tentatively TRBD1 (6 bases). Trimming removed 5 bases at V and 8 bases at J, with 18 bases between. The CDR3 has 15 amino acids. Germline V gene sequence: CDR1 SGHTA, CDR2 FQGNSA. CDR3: CASSPRPGAGEKLFF. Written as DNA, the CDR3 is TGTGCCAGCAGCCCCCGTCCAGGGGCCGGAGAAAAACTGTTTTTT.